Following are 9 T cell receptor beta chains from one sample sequenced in a study of T cell clones after liver transplantation. Assay used: immunoSEQ multiplex PCR; TCRdb lists only in-frame clones, some missing. This table has 68,000 or so clones, 92% appearing once. The source was CD4+ T cells from blood, collected about 26 months after liver transplant. All receptors come from a human patient who received a liver transplant. Some T cells may originate from the graft donor.

The chain joins TRBV7-2 to TRBJ2-1; D gene uncertain. The CDR3 contains 15 residues. Germline V CDR1 and CDR2: SGHTA, FQGNSA. The V end lost 0 bases, the J end lost 1 base, and 7 bases lay between the germline ends. The CDR3 region is CASSLAAESYNEQFF. CDR3 in DNA: TGTGCCAGCAGCTTAGCTGCCGAGTCCTACAATGAGCAGTTCTTC.

The chain is built from TRBV2 and TRBJ2-7; 11 positions agree with TRBD2. The CDR3 is 12 residues long. V lost 9 bases to trimming and J lost 5 bases; unmatched junction nucleotides: 3. CDR1 and CDR2 from the germline V gene are SNHLY and FYNNEI. The CDR3 sequence is CARAGLADEQYF. CDR3 coding DNA: TGTGCCAGAGCGGGACTAGCGGACGAGCAGTACTTC.

J is TRBJ2-7 and V is TRBV4-2; 12 nucleotides align to TRBD2. V shed 4 bases and J 1 base; nucleotides not matched to a gene: 5. This CDR3 region has 16 residues. Germline V lookup: CDR1 LGHNA, CDR2 YNFKEQ. The DNA for the CDR3 is TGTGCCAGCAGCCCTCTAGCGGGAGGGAGATCCTACGAGCAGTACTTC. Protein product: CASSPLAGGRSYEQYF.

J is TRBJ2-2 and V is TRBV7-3; the D gene could be TRBD1 or TRBD2 (5 bases each). CDR3 length: 13 residues. V gave up 5 bases and J gave up 5 bases, with 9 bases separating them. CDR1 and CDR2 from the germline V gene are SGHTA and FQGTGA. CDR3 DNA sequence: TGTGCCAGCAGCAGGGACGTTACCGGGGAGCTGTTTTTT. As protein: CASSRDVTGELFF.

The V call is TRBV2, the J call TRBJ2-3; the D gene is possibly TRBD2 (5 bases). The CDR3 consists of 14 residues. CDR1 is SNHLY and CDR2 is FYNNEI in the germline V gene. The V and J ends lost 4 bases and 5 bases respectively, with 13 bases between them. CDR3 sequence (DNA): TGTGCCAGCAGTGTGTCAGGTCGGGGAGATACGCAGTATTTT. Translation gives CASSVSGRGDTQYF.

The chain recombines TRBV7-2 with TRBJ1-1; D unclear. The CDR3 spans 13 residues. Germline V gives CDR1 SGHTA, CDR2 FQGNSA. Trimming took 4 bases from V and 1 from J, leaving 7 bases between them. The CDR3 DNA follows: TGTGCCAGCAGCTCCCGACCGAACACTGAAGCTTTCTTT. The encoded protein is CASSSRPNTEAFF.

CDR3: CASSFGTQYEETQYF. The CDR3 DNA reads as TGTGCCAGCAGCTTTGGGACACAATATGAAGAGACCCAGTACTTC. This chain connects TRBV5-8 to TRBJ2-5; a possible D gene is TRBD1 (6 bases). Trimming removed 2 bases at V and 3 bases at J, with 14 bases between. Germline assignment: CDR1 SGHTS and CDR2 YDEGEE. This CDR3 comprises 15 residues.

This clone came up once. V gene TRBV28 combines with J gene TRBJ2-5; TRBD1 matches 8 bases. CDR1 is MDHEN, CDR2 SYDVKM, per germline. The CDR3 length is 12 residues. V lost 6 bases to trimming and J lost 9 bases; unmatched junction nucleotides: 6. CDR3 coding DNA: TGTGCCAGCAGCACAGGGGGAGATGCCCAGTACTTC. Translated, it gives CASSTGGDAQYF.

V gene TRBV9 combines with J gene TRBJ2-5; the D gene is possibly TRBD2 (5 bases). CDR1 SGDLS and CDR2 YYNGEE come from the germline V gene. The CDR3 consists of 14 residues. Trimming pared 0 bases from V and 2 bases from J, leaving 8 bases between. CDR3: CASSVGGLQETQYF. The CDR3 DNA is TGTGCCAGCAGCGTAGGAGGGTTGCAAGAGACCCAGTACTTC. Filled out from reference TRBV9 and TRBJ2-5, the complete variable domain reads DSGVTQTPKHLITATGQRVTLRCSPRSGDLSVYWYQQSLDQGLQFLIQYYNGEERAKGNILERFSAQQFPDLHSELNLSSLELGDSALYFCASSVGGLQETQYFGPGTRLLVL.